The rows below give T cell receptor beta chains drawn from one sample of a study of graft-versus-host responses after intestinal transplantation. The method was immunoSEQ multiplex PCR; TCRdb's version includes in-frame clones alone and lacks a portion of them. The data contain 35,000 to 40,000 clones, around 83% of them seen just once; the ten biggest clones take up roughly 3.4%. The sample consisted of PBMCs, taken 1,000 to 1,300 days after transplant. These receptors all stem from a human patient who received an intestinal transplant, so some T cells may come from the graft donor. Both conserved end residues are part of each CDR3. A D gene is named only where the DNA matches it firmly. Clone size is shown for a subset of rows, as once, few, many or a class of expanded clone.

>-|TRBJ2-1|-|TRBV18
TGTGCCAGCTCACGACCTAAGGGAAGCTCCTACAATGAGCAGTTCTTC
CASSRPKGSSYNEQFF
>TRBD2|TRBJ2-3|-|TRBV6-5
TGTGCCAGCAGACGACTAGCGGGAGACACAGATACGCAGTATTTT
CASRRLAGDTDTQYF
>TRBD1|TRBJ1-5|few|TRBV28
TGTGCCAGCAGTTCCCCGGGACAGGGGAATAGCAATCAGCCCCAGCATTTT
CASSSPGQGNSNQPQHF
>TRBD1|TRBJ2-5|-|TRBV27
TGTGCCAGCAGTTCAGGGACAGGGTACGAGACCCAGTACTTC
CASSSGTGYETQYF
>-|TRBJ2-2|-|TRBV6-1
TGTGCCAGCAGTGAAGGTATATTCCGCGGGGAGCTGTTTTTT
CASSEGIFRGELFF
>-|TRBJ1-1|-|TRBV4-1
TGCGCCAGCAGCCACCAGCTGGGGGACACTGAAGCTTTCTTT
CASSHQLGDTEAFF
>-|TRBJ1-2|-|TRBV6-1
TGTGCCAGCAGCGGGACCTGGCTAGAGGGCTACACCTTC
CASSGTWLEGYTF
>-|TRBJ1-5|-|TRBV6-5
TGTGCCAGCAGAGAGTTCCTGGCTCAGCCCCAGCATTTT
CASREFLAQPQHF
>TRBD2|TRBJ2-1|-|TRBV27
TGTGCCAGCAGTGATAGCGGGAATGAGCAGTTCTTC
CASSDSGNEQFF
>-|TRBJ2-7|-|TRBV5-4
TGTGCCAGCAGCTTCCGTGGGGTCCACGAGCAGTACTTC
CASSFRGVHEQYF
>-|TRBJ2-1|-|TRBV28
TGTGCCAGCAGTCCCCCTCCGACAGCTAGCTCCTACAATGAGCAGTTCTTC
CASSPPPTASSYNEQFF
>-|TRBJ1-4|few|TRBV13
TGTGCCAGCAGCCGCATAACAGAGGGAGATGAAAAACTGTTTTTT
CASSRITEGDEKLFF
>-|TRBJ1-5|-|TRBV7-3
TGTGCCAGCAGCTTAGTAGGCCAGCCCCAGCATTTT
CASSLVGQPQHF
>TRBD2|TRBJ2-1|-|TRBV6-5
TGTGCCAGCAGTAGCGGGAGGGATGGCAATGAGCAGTTCTTC
CASSSGRDGNEQFF
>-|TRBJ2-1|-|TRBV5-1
TGCGCCAGCAGCTTGGCTAGTTCGGGTGAGCAGTTCTTC
CASSLASSGEQFF
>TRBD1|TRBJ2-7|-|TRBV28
TGTGCCAGCAGCCCCGGACAGGTCGGCTCCTACGAGCAGTACTTC
CASSPGQVGSYEQYF
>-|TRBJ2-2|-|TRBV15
TGTGCCACCAACCGGGGACAACGGGATACCGGGGAGCTGTTTTTT
CATNRGQRDTGELFF
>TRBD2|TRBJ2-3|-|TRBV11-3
TGTGCCAGTAGCGACCGACTAGCTAGCACAGATACGCAGTATTTT
CASSDRLASTDTQYF
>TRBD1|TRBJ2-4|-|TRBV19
TGTGCCAGTAGGGCTGACAGGGACAACATTCAGTACTTC
CASRADRDNIQYF
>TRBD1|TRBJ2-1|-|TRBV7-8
TGTGCCAGCAGCTTAGAGGTTTGGACAGGGGTAAGGAATGAGCAGTTCTTC
CASSLEVWTGVRNEQFF
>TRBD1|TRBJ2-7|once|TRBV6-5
TGTGCCGGAACGCGTAGACAGGGGTCCGGCGAGCAGTACTTC
CAGTRRQGSGEQYF
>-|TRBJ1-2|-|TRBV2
TGTGCCAGCAGTGAACGGGGAGGTGGCGGAGGCTACACCTTC
CASSERGGGGGYTF
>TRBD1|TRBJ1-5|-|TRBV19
TGTGCCAGTAGTATCGGGGCGACAGGGGATAAGGGTCAGCCCCAGCATTTT
CASSIGATGDKGQPQHF
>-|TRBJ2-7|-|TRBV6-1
TGTGCCAGCAGTGAGGGGACCGTTAGCTCCTACGAGCAGTACTTC
CASSEGTVSSYEQYF
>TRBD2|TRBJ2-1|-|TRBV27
TGTGCCAGCAGTACGGGACTAGCCGATGAGCAGTTCTTC
CASSTGLADEQFF
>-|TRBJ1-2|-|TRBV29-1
TGCAGCGTTGAGTCCGGGGAGGGCTATGGCTACACCTTC
CSVESGEGYGYTF
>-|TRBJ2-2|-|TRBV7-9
TGTGCCAGCAGCCCAAGCCACGGGGAGCTGTTTTTT
CASSPSHGELFF
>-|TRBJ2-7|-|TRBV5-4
TGTGCCAGCAGCTTGTCGGGGCCCCGGCGTGGCGAGCAGTACTTC
CASSLSGPRRGEQYF
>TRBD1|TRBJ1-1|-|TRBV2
TGTGCCAGCAGTCCCGGGACAGGGAGCCCTGAAGCTTTCTTT
CASSPGTGSPEAFF
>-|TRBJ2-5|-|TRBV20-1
TGCAGTGCTAGGTCGGGGGAGACCCAGTACTTC
CSARSGETQYF
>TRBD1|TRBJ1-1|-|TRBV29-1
TGCAGCGTTCTACCCGACAGGGCTGAAGCTTTCTTT
CSVLPDRAEAFF
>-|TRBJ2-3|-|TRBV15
TGTGCCACCAGCAGAGATACGGCTAGCTATTTGACAGATACGCAGTATTTT
CATSRDTASYLTDTQYF
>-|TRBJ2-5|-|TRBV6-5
TGTGCCAGCAGGGAACTTAGCGGACAAGAGACCCAGTACTTC
CASRELSGQETQYF
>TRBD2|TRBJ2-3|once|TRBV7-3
TGTGCCAGCAGCGCGGGACTAGCGGGAGGGCCCGCAGATACGCAGTATTTT
CASSAGLAGGPADTQYF
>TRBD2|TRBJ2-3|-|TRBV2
TGTGCCAGCAGTCTGGGACTAGCGGGGTACACAGATACGCAGTATTTT
CASSLGLAGYTDTQYF
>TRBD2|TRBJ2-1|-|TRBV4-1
TGCGCCAGCAGCCAAGATTTGGCTAGCGGGGGGAGTGAGCAGTTCTTC
CASSQDLASGGSEQFF
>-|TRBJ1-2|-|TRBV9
TGTGCCAGCAGCGCGGATATAGCCTATGGCTACACCTTC
CASSADIAYGYTF
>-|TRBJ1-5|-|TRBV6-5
TGTGCCAGCAGTGTTATTAGAGGAAATCAGCAGCCCCAGCATTTT
CASSVIRGNQQPQHF
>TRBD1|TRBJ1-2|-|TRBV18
TGTGCCAGCTCAAACCGGGACAGGGAAACGGGGGCCTACACCTTC
CASSNRDRETGAYTF
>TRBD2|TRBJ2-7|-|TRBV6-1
TGTGCCAGCAGTGAGGTAGCGGGGGAGTACGAGCAGTACTTC
CASSEVAGEYEQYF
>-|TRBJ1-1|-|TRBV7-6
TGTGCCAGCAGCTTGACAGGAAGGGGTAGAACTGAAGCTTTCTTT
CASSLTGRGRTEAFF
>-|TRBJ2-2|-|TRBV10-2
TGCGCCAGCAGTGAGAGGGCGAACCGGTTCGGGGAGCTGTTTTTT
CASSERANRFGELFF
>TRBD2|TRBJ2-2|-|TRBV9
TGTGCCAGCAGCGTATCGGGGCGGGGGATTCCGGGGGAGCTGTTTTTT
CASSVSGRGIPGELFF
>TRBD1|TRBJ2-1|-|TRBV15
TGTGCCACCAGCAGAGTCGCGGGACAGGGAATAGGTGAGCAGTTCTTC
CATSRVAGQGIGEQFF
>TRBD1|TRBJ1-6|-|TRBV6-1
TGTGCCAGCAGTGAAACAGGGGCGGATTCACCCCTCCACTTT
CASSETGADSPLHF
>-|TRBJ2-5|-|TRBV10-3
TGTGCCATCAGTGAGCGGCTAGAAGAGACCCAGTACTTC
CAISERLEETQYF